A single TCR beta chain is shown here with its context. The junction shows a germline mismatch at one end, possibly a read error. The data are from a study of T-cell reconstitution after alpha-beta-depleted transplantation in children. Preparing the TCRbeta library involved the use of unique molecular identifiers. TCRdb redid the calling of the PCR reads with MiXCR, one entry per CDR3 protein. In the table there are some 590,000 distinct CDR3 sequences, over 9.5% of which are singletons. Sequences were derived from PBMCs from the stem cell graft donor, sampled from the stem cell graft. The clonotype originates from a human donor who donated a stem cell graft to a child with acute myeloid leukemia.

The CDR3 here is CASTPYNEQFF. The CDR3, as DNA: TGCGCCAGCACCCCCTATAATGAGCAGTTCTTC. V gene TRBV4-3 combines with J gene TRBJ2-1; D uncertain. The germline CDR1 and CDR2 sequences are LGHNA and YSLEER. This CDR3 is built from 11 residues.